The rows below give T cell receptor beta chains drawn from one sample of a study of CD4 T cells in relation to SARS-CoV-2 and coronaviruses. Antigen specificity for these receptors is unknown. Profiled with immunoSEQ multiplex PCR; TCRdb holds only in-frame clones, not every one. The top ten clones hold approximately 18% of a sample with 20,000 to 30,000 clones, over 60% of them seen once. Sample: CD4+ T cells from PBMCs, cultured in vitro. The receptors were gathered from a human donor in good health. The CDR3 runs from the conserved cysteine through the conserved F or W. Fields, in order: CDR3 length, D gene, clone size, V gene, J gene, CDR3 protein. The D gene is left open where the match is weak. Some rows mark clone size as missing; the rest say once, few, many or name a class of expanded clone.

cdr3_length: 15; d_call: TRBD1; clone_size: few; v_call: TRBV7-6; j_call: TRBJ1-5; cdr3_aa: CASSPDDRASGPQHF
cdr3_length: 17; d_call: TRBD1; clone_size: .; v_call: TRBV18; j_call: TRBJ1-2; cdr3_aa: CASSPPVFTGGRGGYTF
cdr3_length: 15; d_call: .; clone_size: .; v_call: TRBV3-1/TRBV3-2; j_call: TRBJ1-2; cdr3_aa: CASSQQGFSNYGYTF
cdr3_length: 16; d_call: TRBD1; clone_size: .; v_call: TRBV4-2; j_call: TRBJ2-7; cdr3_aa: CASSQTPGQGVYEQYF
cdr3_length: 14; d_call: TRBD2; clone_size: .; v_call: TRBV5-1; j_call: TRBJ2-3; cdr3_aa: CASSWRLAGDTQYF
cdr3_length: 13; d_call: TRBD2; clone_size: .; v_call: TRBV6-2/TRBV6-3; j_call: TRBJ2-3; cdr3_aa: CASSRLAQDTQYF
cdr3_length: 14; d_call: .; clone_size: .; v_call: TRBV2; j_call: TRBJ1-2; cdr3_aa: CASSRDSTGLGYTF
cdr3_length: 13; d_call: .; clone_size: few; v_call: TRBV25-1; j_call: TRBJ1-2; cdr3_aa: CASSVPGAHGYTF
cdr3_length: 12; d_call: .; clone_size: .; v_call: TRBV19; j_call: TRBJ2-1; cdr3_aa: CASSPEDYEQFF
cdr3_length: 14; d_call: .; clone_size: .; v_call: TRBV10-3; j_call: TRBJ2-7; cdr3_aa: CAISESGSTYEQYF
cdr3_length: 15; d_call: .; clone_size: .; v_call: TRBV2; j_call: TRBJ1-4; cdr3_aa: CASRRQDATNEKLFF
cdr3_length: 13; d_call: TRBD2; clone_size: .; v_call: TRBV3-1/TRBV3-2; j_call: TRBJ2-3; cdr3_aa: CASSQAGSGTQYF
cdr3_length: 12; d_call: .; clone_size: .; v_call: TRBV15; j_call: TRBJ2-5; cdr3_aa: CALGLHDGTQYF
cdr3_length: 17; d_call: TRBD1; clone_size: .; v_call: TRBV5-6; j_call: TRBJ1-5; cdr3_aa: CASSLPGQGGSNQPQHF
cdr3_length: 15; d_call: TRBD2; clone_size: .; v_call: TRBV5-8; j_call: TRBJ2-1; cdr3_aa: CASSLGRGGIDEQFF
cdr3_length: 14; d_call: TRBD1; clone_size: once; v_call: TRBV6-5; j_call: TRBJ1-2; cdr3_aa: CASSYSGGGEGYTF
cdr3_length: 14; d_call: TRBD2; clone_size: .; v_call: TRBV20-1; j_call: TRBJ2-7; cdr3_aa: CSASRSGRAYEQYF
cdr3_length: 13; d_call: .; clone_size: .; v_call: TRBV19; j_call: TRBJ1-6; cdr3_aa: CASSNWDNSPLHF
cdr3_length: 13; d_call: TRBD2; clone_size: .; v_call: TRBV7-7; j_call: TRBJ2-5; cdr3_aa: CASSPAGRETQYF
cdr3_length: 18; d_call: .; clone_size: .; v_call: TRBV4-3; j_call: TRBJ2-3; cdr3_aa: CASSQVYSATGGTDTQYF
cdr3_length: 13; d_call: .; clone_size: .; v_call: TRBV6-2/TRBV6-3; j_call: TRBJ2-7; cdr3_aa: CASSLGSLYEQYF
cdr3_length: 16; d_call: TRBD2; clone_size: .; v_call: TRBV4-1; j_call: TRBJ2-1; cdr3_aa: CASSQAGTSGYNEQFF
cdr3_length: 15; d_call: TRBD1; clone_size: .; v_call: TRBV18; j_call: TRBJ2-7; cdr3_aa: CASSPPSQGAYEQYF
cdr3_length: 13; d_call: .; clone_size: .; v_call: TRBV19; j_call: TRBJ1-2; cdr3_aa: CASSPQGFYGYTF
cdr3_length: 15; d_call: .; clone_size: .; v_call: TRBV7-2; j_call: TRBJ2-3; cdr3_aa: CASSPVVVSTDTQYF
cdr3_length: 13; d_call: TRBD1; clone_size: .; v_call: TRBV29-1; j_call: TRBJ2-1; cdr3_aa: CSVGLTGGNEQFF
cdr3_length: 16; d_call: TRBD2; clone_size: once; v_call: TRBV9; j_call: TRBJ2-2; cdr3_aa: CASSVGLAGGTGELFF
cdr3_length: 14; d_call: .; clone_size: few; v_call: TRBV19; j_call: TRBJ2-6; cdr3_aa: CATGGLTGANVLTF
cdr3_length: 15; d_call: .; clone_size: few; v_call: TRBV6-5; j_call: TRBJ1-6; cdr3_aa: CASRAGTLRASPLHF
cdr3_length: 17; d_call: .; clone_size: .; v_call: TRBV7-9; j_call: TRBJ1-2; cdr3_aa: CASSLVGGFRMGYGYTF
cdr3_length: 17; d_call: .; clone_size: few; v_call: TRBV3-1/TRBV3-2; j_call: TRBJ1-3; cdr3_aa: CASSHGGAPKSGNTIYF
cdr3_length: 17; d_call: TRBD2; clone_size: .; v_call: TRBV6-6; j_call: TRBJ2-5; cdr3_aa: CASSPPQTSGRGETQYF
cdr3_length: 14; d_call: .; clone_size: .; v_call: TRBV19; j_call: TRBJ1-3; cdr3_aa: CASRPGGSGNTIYF
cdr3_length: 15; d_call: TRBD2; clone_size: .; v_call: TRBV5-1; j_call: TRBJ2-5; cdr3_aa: CASSRKLAGEETQYF
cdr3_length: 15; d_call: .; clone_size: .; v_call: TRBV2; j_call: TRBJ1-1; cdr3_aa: CASRPETARVSEAFF
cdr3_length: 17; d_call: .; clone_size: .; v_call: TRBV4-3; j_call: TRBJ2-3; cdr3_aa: CASSRGTGLSNTDTQYF
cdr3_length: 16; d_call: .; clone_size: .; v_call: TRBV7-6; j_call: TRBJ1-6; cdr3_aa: CASSLGTQGNNSPLHF
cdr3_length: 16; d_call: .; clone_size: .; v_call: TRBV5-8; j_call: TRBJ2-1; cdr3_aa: CASRDAGTGTYNEQFF
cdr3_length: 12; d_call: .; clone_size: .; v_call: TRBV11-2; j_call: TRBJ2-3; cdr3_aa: CASSLVGNTQYF
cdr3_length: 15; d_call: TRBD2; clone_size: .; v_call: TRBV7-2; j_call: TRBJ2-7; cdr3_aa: CASSLSGTSAEEQYF
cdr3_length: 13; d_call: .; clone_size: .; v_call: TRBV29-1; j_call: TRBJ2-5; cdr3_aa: CSVEEGGRETQYF
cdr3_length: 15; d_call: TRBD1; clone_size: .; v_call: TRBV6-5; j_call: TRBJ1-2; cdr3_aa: CASSSWDRRNYGYTF
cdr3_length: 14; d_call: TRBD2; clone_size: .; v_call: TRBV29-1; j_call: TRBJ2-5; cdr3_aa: CSVLAGEVGETQYF
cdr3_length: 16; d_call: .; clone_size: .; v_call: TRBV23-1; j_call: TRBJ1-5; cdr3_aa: CASTRTPGGSNQPQHF
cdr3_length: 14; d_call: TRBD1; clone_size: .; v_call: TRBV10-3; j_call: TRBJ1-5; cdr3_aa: CASCQTGGNQPQHF
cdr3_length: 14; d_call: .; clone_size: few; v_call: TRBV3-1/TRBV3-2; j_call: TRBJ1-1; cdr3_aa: CASSQDWTAREAFF
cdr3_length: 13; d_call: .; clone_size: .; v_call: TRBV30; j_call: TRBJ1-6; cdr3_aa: CAWQLSYNSPLHF
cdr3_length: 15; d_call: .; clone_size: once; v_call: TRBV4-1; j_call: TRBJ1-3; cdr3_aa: CASSQVGIGRNTIYF
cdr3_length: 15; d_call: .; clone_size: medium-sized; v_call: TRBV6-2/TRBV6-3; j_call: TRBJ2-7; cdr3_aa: CASSYSGGGSYEQYF
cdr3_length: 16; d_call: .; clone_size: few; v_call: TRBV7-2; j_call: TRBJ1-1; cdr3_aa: CASSLGAGPMNTEAFF
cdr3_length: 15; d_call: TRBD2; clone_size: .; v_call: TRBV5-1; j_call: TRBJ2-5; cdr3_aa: CASSLDGRAGETQYF